The 5 T cell receptor beta chains below were found in one sample sequenced in a study of T cells in Graves' hyperthyroidism and ophthalmopathy. RNA transcripts served as the template for amplifying TCR beta CDR3 regions. During a first-round RT-PCR of the TCR CDR3, the HTBI primer set was used. In TCRdb, the multiplex PCR reads were re-called with MiXCR into one record per CDR3 protein. The sample has about 600,000 distinct CDR3 sequences, approximately 15% seen once. The sequencing sample was made of blood. The origin of the receptors is a woman aged 40-49 years with Graves' ophthalmopathy.

This clonotype was seen more than once but under ten times. The V and J genes are TRBV7-6 and TRBJ2-2; TRBD1 is a possible D gene (5 bases). Germline V gene lookup returns CDR1 SGHVS and CDR2 FNYEAQ. V was cut by 2 bases and J by 2 bases, with 15 bases left in between. This CDR3 is built from 17 residues. CDR3 bases: TGTGCCAGCAGCTTACCATTCCCGGACACAAACACCGGGGAGCTGTTTTTT. This codes for CASSLPFPDTNTGELFF.

The table lists this clonotype with a few counts. V usage is TRBV5-1 and J usage is TRBJ2-7, with 9 positions matching TRBD1. Per the germline V gene, CDR1 is SGHRS and CDR2 is YFSETQ. V shed 4 bases, J shed 2 bases, and the junction held 10 bases outside the gene matches. This CDR3 contains 16 residues. The CDR3 DNA follows: TGCGCCAGCAGCCGCGACGGGGACAGGGATACCTACGAGCAGTACTTC. The encoded protein is CASSRDGDRDTYEQYF.

This clonotype was seen a handful of times. This chain joins TRBV27 and TRBJ2-1; D possibly corresponds to TRBD2 (6 bases). The germline V and J ends were trimmed by 5 bases and 12 bases, with 32 bases remaining between them. The V gene's germline CDR1 is MNHEY and CDR2 SMNVEV (reference sequence). The CDR3 has 18 amino acids. CDR3 loop: CASSPPGGSALSYEGQFF. The CDR3 DNA reads TGTGCCAGCAGTCCTCCTGGGGGGAGCGCCTTGTCTTATGAAGGGCAGTTCTTC.

In this sample, this clonotype turned up a few times. V usage is TRBV7-4 and J usage is TRBJ2-1, with TRBD2 matching over 9 bases. This CDR3 spans 15 amino acids. The germline gives CDR1 SGHVT, CDR2 SQSDAQ. The junction had 21 bases not matched to a gene; V was cut back by 10 bases and J by 14 bases. The DNA for the CDR3 is TGTGCCATACCCATCCGGCTAGCGGGACCCTCGTCCGAGTTCTTC. Protein product: CAIPIRLAGPSSEFF. Filled out from reference TRBV7-4 and TRBJ2-1, the complete variable domain reads GAGVSQSPRYKVAKRGRDVALRCDSISGHVTLYWYRQTLGQGSEVLTYSQSDAQRDKSGRPSGRFSAERPERSVSTLKIQRTEQGDSAVYLCAIPIRLAGPSSEFFGPGTRLTVL.

The table lists this clonotype with many counts. The gene calls are TRBV20-1 and TRBJ2-7, with a weak D call TRBD1 (5 bases). Germline CDR1 DFQATT, CDR2 SNEGSKA (reference sequence). The CDR3 loop spans 13 amino acids. V dropped 5 bases and J dropped 2 bases, with 13 bases sitting between them. The CDR3 loop reads CSASPDTTYEQYF. The CDR3 DNA reads TGCAGTGCTTCACCGGACACAACCTACGAGCAGTACTTC.